The T cell receptor beta chain described here comes from a study of sequential checkpoint blockade in melanoma. Study information: First-line arms were nivolumab then ipilimumab, or the reverse, randomized 1:1. Maintenance nivolumab came after either treatment sequence.

The germline V gene encodes CDR1 SGHRS and CDR2 YFSETQ. The CDR3 has 13 residues. After removal of 3 bases from V and 13 bases from J, the junction contained 11 bases not matched to a gene. The assay was immunoSEQ multiplex PCR, and TCRdb's table has in-frame clones only and misses some. Of some 26,000 clones detected, roughly 73% appear once; the ten largest clones hold 22%. Stated treatment: randomized to nivolumab then ipilimumab (arm A) or the reverse (arm B). The receptor comes from a human donor with melanoma. The sample here was CD8+ T cells sorted from blood (inferred from file names), taken from a patient given nivolumab and ipilimumab in sequence. The chain has TRBV5-1 and TRBJ2-5, with TRBD1 matching 8 bases. As DNA, the CDR3 is TGCGCCAGCAGCTCTTCGGACAGGGAGGAAGGGTACTTC. Protein product: CASSSSDREEGYF.